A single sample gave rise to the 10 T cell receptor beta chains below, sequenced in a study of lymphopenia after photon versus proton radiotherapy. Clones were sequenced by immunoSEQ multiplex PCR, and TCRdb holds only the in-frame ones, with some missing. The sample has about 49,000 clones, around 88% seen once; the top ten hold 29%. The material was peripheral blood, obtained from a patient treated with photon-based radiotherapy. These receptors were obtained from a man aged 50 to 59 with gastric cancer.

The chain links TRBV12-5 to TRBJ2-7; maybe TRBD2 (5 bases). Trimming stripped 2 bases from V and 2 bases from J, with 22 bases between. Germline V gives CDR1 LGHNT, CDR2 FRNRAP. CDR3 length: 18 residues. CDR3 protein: CASGLHPPDWTVAYEQYF. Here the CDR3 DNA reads TGTGCTAGTGGTTTGCATCCTCCCGACTGGACTGTGGCCTACGAGCAGTACTTC. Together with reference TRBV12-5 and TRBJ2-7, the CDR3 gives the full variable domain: DARVTQTPRHKVTEMGQEVTMRCQPILGHNTVFWYRQTMMQGLELLAYFRNRAPLDDSGMPKDRFSAEMPDATLATLKIQPSEPRDSAVYFCASGLHPPDWTVAYEQYFGPGTRLTVT.

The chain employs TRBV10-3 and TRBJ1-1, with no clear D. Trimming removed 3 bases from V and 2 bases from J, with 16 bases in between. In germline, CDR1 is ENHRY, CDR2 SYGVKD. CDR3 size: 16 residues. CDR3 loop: CAISDVAGRANTEAFF. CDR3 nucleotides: TGTGCCATCAGTGACGTTGCCGGGCGGGCAAACACTGAAGCTTTCTTT.

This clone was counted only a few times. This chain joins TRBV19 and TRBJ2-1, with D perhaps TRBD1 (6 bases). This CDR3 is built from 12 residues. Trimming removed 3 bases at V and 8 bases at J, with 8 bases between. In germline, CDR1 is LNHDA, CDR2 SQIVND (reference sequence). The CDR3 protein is CASSMGAHEQFF. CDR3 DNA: TGTGCCAGTAGTATGGGGGCTCATGAGCAGTTCTTC.

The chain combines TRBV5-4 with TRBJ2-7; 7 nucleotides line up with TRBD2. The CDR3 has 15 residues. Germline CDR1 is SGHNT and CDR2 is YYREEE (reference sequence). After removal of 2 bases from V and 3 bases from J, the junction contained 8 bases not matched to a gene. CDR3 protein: CASSLGGSSLYEQYF. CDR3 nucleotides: TGTGCCAGCAGCTTAGGCGGGAGCTCCCTCTACGAGCAGTACTTC. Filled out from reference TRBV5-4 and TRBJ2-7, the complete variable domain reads ETGVTQSPTHLIKTRGQQVTLRCSSQSGHNTVSWYQQALGQGPQFIFQYYREEENGRGNFPPRFSGLQFPNYSSELNVNALELDDSALYLCASSLGGSSLYEQYFGPGTRLTVT.

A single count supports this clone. As DNA, the CDR3 is TGCAGCGTTGAAAGGGCGGCAGTCAATGAGCAGTTCTTC. Translation gives CSVERAAVNEQFF. The gene calls are TRBV29-1 and TRBJ2-1; D gene unclear. V was trimmed by 2 bases and J by 6 bases, leaving 11 bases between them. Germline V lookup: CDR1 SQVTM, CDR2 ANQGSEA. The CDR3 consists of 13 residues.

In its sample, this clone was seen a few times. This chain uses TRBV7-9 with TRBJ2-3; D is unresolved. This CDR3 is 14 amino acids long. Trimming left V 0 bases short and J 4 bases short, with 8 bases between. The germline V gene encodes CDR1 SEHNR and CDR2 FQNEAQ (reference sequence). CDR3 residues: CASSLAGMSDTQYF. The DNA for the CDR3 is TGTGCCAGCAGCTTAGCGGGAATGTCAGATACGCAGTATTTT.

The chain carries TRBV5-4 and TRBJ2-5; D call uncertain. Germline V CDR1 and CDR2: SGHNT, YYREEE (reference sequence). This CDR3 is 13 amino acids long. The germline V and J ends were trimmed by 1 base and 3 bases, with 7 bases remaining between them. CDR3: CASSLNSKETQYF. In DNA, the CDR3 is TGTGCCAGCAGCTTGAACAGTAAAGAGACCCAGTACTTC.

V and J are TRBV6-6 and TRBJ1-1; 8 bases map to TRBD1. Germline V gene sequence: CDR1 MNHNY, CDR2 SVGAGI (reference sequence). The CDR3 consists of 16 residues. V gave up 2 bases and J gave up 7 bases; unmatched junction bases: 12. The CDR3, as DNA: TGTGCCAGCAGTTACGCAGCCGGGACAGGAACTATTGAAGCTTTCTTT. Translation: CASSYAAGTGTIEAFF.

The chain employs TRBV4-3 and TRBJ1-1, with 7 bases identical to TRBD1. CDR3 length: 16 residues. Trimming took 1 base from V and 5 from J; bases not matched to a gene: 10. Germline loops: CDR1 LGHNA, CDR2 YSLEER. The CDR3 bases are TGCGCCAGCAGCCAAGGCGCACAGGGGAAGGGGACTGAAGCTTTCTTT. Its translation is CASSQGAQGKGTEAFF.

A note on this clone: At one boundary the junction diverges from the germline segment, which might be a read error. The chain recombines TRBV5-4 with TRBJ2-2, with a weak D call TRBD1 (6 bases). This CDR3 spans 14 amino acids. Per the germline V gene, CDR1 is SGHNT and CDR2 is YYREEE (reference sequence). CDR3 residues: CASRLGQNTGELFF. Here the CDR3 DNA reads TGTGCCAGCAGGTTGGGACAAAACACCGGGGAGCTGTTTTTT.